The entry below describes one TCR beta chain. Produced via immunoSEQ multiplex PCR; TCRdb's table is partial and in-frame only. The top ten hold around 3.7% of the sample, which has under 250,000 clones, just under 90% seen once. These data originate in a study of blood T cell repertoires in COVID-19. About the study: Sources were T cells, B-cell-depleted T cells, or PBMCs; the material itself was cDNA or gDNA.

Source material: PBMCs or T cells enriched from blood (not recorded which). The sequence derives from a woman between 25 and 40 years old with acute COVID-19.

In DNA form, the CDR3 reads TGTGCCAGCAGGTTTTGGACTAGCGGGGCTGGCACCGGGGAGCTGTTTTTT. It encodes CASRFWTSGAGTGELFF. The J gene is TRBJ2-2, the V gene TRBV3-1 (or the pseudogene TRBV3-2), with TRBD2 matching over 12 bases. CDR3 length equals 17 residues. In germline, CDR1 is LGHDT, CDR2 YNNKEL (reference sequence). V gave up 6 bases and J gave up 4 bases; unmatched junction bases: 9.